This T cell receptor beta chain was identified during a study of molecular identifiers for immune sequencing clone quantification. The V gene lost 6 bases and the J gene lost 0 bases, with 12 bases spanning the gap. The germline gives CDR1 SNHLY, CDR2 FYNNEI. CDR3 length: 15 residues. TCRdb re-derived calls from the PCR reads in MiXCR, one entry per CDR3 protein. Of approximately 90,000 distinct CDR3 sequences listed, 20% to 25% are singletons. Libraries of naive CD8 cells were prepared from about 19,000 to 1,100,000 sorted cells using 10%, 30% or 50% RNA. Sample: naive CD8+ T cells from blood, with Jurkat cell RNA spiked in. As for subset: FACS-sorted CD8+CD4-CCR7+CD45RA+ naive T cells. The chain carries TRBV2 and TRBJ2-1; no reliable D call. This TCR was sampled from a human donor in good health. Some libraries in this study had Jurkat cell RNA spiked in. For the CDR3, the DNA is TGTGCCAGCAGGAAGGATTCAAGCTCCTACAATGAGCAGTTCTTC. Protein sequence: CASRKDSSSYNEQFF.